This T cell receptor (beta chain) was recovered during a study of blood T cell repertoires in COVID-19. Study-wide context: Samples came from the United States, Italy and Spain, spanning acute and convalescent COVID-19. PBMCs, B-cell-depleted T cells, or T cells were the source of the cDNA or gDNA that made up the material.

Germline V gives CDR1 MNHNS, CDR2 SASEGT. The CDR3 spans 15 residues. Trimming shortened V by 3 bases and J by 1 base, and 7 bases separated the two germline ends. As handled by the study authors: From reference gene primer amplification, estimates of nucleated cell counts were derived. Method: immunoSEQ multiplex PCR; TCRdb's copy keeps in-frame clones and lacks some. V, J and clone size are those of that table, while D and trimming were read from the DNA. In the table there are around 170,000 clones, approximately 87% of which are singletons. What was sequenced was peripheral blood. This clonotype originated in a woman in her seventies with acute or convalescent COVID-19. The chain combines TRBV6-1 with TRBJ2-6, with D uncertain. The CDR3 DNA reads TGTGCCAGCAGTGAGCGGAGATCTGGGGCCAACGTCCTGACTTTC. Amino acid sequence: CASSERRSGANVLTF.